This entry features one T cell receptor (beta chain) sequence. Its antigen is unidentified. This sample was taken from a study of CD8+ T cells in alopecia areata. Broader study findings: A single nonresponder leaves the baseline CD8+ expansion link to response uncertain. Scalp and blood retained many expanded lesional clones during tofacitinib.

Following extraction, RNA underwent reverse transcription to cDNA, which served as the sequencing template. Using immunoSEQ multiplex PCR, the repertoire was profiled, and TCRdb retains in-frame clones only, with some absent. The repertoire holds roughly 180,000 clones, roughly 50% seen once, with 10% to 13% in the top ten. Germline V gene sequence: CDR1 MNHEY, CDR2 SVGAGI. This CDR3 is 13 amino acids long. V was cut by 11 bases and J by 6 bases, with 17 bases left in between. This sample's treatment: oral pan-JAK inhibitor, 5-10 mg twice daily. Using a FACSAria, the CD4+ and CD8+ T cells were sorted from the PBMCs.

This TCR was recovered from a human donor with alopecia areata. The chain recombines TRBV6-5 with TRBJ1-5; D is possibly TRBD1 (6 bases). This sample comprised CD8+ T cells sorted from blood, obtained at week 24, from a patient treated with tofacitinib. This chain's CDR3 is CAATTGWGQPQHF. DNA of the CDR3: TGTGCCGCCACAACAGGGTGGGGTCAGCCCCAGCATTTT.